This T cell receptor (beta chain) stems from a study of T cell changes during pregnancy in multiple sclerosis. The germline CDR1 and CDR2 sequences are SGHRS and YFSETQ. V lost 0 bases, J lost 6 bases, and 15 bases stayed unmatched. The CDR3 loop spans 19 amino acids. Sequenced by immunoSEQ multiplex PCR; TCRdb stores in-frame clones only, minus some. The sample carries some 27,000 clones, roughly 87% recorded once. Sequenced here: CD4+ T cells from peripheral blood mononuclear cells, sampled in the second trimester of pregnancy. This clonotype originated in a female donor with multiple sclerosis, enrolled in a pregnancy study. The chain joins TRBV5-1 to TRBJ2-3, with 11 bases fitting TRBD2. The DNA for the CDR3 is TGCGCCAGCAGCTTGGTCGGCCCGGGACTAGCGGTTCGGTCGGATACGCAGTATTTT. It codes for CASSLVGPGLAVRSDTQYF.